Below, 32 T cell receptor beta chains from the same sample are listed, as sequenced in a study of response to subunit inactivated influenza vaccine. TCRdb reprocessed the RT-PCR reads via MiXCR and lists one record per CDR3 protein. The data hold approximately 570,000 distinct CDR3 sequences, with under 9% observed a single time. Here the sequenced sample was PBMCs from blood, taken 23 to 25 months after vaccination. These receptors all come from a man aged 50 to 75 who received an inactivated influenza vaccine.

This clonotype was seen at least ten times. V and J are TRBV24-1 and TRBJ2-1; D uncertain. V lost 3 bases and J lost 0, with 11 bases in between. This CDR3 has 16 amino acids. Germline assignment: CDR1 KGHDR and CDR2 SFDVKD. The CDR3 region is CATSDSGVTSYNEQFF. The CDR3 nucleotides are TGTGCCACCAGTGATAGTGGGGTGACCTCCTACAATGAGCAGTTCTTC.

This clonotype was counted many times. Germline is not matched at one junction end, which may reflect a read error. The CDR3 region is CASSLGDKTGVLFF. CDR3 bases: TGTGCCAGCAGCTTAGGTGATAAGACAGGGGTGCTGTTTTTT. The J gene is TRBJ2-2, the V gene TRBV7-7, with 8 bases lining up with TRBD1. The germline V gene has CDR1 SSHAT and CDR2 FNYEAQ (reference sequence). The CDR3 is 14 residues long. Looking up the rest from reference TRBV7-7 and TRBJ2-2 gives the full variable domain: GAGVSQSPRYKVTKRGQDVTLRCDPISSHATLYWYQQALGQGPEFLTYFNYEAQPDKSGLPSDRFSAERPEGSISTLTIQRTEQRDSAMYRCASSLGDKTGVLFFGEGSRLTVL.

In this sample, this clonotype turned up many times. The chain has TRBV3-1 and TRBJ1-2; D remains ambiguous. CDR3 length: 14 residues. The germline V gene encodes CDR1 LGHDT and CDR2 YNNKEL (reference sequence). Trimming left V 0 bases short and J 2 bases short, with 7 bases between. In DNA form, the CDR3 reads TGTGCCAGCAGCCAAGAACCAGCCAACTATGGCTACACCTTC. It translates to CASSQEPANYGYTF. The full variable domain, in which reference TRBV3-1 and TRBJ1-2 provide the parts outside the CDR3, is DTAVSQTPKYLVTQMGNDKSIKCEQNLGHDTMYWYKQDSKKFLKIMFSYNNKELIINETVPNRFSPKSPDKAHLNLHINSLELGDSAVYFCASSQEPANYGYTFGSGTRLTVV.

The chain carries TRBV4-2 and TRBJ1-5, with TRBD1 as a possible D gene (5 bases). The CDR3 totals 14 residues. The V gene's germline CDR1 is LGHNA and CDR2 YNFKEQ. V lost 3 bases to trimming and J lost 1 base, with 7 bases between them. The CDR3 coding sequence is TGTGCCAGCAGCCACCGGGACAGCAATCAGCCCCAGCATTTT. Translation: CASSHRDSNQPQHF.

The V gene is TRBV20-1, the J gene TRBJ2-3; TRBD2 agrees at 11 bases. The CDR3 spans 15 residues. J gave up 4 bases and V 2 bases, and 5 bases lay outside the gene matches. Per germline, CDR1 DFQATT and CDR2 SNEGSKA (reference sequence). The CDR3 DNA follows: TGCAGTGCTAGACGGGCTAGCGGGAGGTCAGATACGCAGTATTTT. Its translation is CSARRASGRSDTQYF.

The chain links TRBV4-3 to TRBJ1-5, with no clear D. With 0 bases removed from V and 6 bases from J, the gap between germline ends came to 6 bases. This CDR3 has 13 residues. The germline V gene has CDR1 LGHNA and CDR2 YSLEER. For the CDR3, the DNA is TGCGCCAGCAGCCAAGAACGGGTTCAGCCCCAGCATTTT. Translating it yields CASSQERVQPQHF.

The sample holds a few counts of this clonotype. The V call is TRBV20-1, the J call TRBJ2-7, with 10 bases matching TRBD2. V was clipped by 3 bases and J by 3 bases; unmatched bases: 5. CDR3 length: 14 amino acids. The V gene's germline CDR1 is DFQATT and CDR2 SNEGSKA (reference sequence). CDR3: CSASATSGYYEQYF. CDR3 bases: TGCAGTGCTAGTGCGACTAGCGGGTACTACGAGCAGTACTTC.

The sample holds many counts of this clonotype. The genes are TRBV20-1 and TRBJ1-1; D gene unclear. This CDR3 contains 12 residues. V dropped 4 bases and J dropped 0 bases, with 6 bases sitting between them. Germline CDR1 DFQATT, CDR2 SNEGSKA (reference sequence). CDR3 bases: TGCAGTGCTAAGGTCATGAACACTGAAGCTTTCTTT. It encodes CSAKVMNTEAFF.

This clonotype was recorded a few times. The chain links TRBV20-1 to TRBJ2-5, with TRBD1 as a possible D gene (5 bases). CDR1 and CDR2 from the germline V gene are DFQATT and SNEGSKA (reference sequence). The CDR3 covers 13 residues. Trimming took off 3 bases at V and 3 bases at J, with 11 bases between the two ends. In nucleotides, the CDR3 is TGCAGTGCTAGGCGGACAACCAAAGAGACCCAGTACTTC. Translation: CSARRTTKETQYF.

The table lists this clonotype with many counts. The J gene is TRBJ2-1, the V gene TRBV19; 12 bases align to TRBD2. The junction had 1 base not matched to a gene; V was cut back by 0 bases and J by 7 bases. CDR3 length: 15 amino acids. Germline V lookup: CDR1 LNHDA, CDR2 SQIVND (reference sequence). DNA for the CDR3: TGTGCCAGTAGTATAGATGGGACTAGCGGGAATGAGCAGTTCTTC. Its translation is CASSIDGTSGNEQFF.

This clonotype was observed a handful of times. V and J are TRBV28 and TRBJ2-7, with D possibly matching TRBD1 (5 bases). The V gene's germline CDR1 is MDHEN and CDR2 SYDVKM. V lost 3 bases, J lost 4 bases, and 19 bases lay in between. The CDR3 consists of 16 residues. CDR3 nucleotide sequence: TGTGCCAGCAGTTTTGCTCTAGGGGATGGATTTTACGAGCAGTACTTC. It is translated as CASSFALGDGFYEQYF. Looking up the rest from reference TRBV28 and TRBJ2-7 gives the full variable domain: DVKVTQSSRYLVKRTGEKVFLECVQDMDHENMFWYRQDPGLGLRLIYFSYDVKMKEKGDIPEGYSVSREKKERFSLILESASTNQTSMYLCASSFALGDGFYEQYFGPGTRLTVT.

This clonotype was observed a handful of times. V is TRBV29-1 and J is TRBJ2-2; maybe TRBD1 (6 bases). There are 14 residues in the CDR3. Looked up from germline, CDR1 is SQVTM and CDR2 is ANQGSEA. Trimming took 7 bases from V and 7 from J, leaving 19 bases between them. The CDR3 here is CSAYPGAQDGELFF. The CDR3 nucleotides read TGCAGCGCATATCCAGGGGCGCAGGACGGGGAGCTGTTTTTT.

V usage is TRBV3-1 and J usage is TRBJ2-1, with 14 bases matching TRBD2. Trimming cost V 4 bases and J 7 bases; bases outside gene matches: 24. This CDR3 comprises 22 residues. Germline V gives CDR1 LGHDT, CDR2 YNNKEL (reference sequence). CDR3: CASSPYPSISGTSGSLLNEQFF. For the CDR3, the DNA is TGTGCCAGCAGCCCATATCCCTCTATTTCCGGGACTAGCGGGAGCCTCTTGAATGAGCAGTTCTTC.

The rearrangement links TRBV28 to TRBJ2-7, with 8 bases that match TRBD2. After removal of 9 bases from V and 0 bases from J, the junction contained 7 bases not matched to a gene. Germline V CDR1 and CDR2: MDHEN, SYDVKM. The CDR3 length is 14 residues. The CDR3 reads CASRISGSSYEQYF. CDR3 nucleotides: TGTGCCAGTCGAATAAGCGGGAGCTCCTACGAGCAGTACTTC.

The table lists this clonotype with a few counts. The chain employs TRBV16 and TRBJ2-1; D remains unclear. The CDR3 extends over 13 amino acids. Germline V gives CDR1 KGHSY, CDR2 FQNENV. The V and J ends lost 4 bases and 6 bases respectively, with 10 bases between them. The CDR3 DNA reads TGTGCCAGCAGCCCCGCGGCTCTCAATGAGCAGTTCTTC. This codes for CASSPAALNEQFF.

This clonotype was detected a few times. The chain links TRBV27 to TRBJ2-7, with TRBD1 matching over 10 bases. In germline, CDR1 is MNHEY, CDR2 SMNVEV (reference sequence). The CDR3 has 20 residues. V lost 0 bases, J lost 3 bases, and 17 bases stayed unmatched. The CDR3 is CASSLSSGTGVYAGHYEQYF. In DNA, the CDR3 is TGTGCCAGCAGTTTATCTTCCGGGACAGGGGTCTACGCGGGCCACTACGAGCAGTACTTC.

The rearrangement links TRBV5-1 to TRBJ2-7, with D tentatively TRBD1 or TRBD2 (5 bases each). Germline-derived CDR1 and CDR2 are SGHRS and YFSETQ. V lost 4 bases, J lost 2 bases, and 13 bases lay in between. There are 14 residues in the CDR3. The DNA of the CDR3 is TGCGCCAGCAGCCCGGGGACGCCCGCCTACGAGCAGTACTTC. This sequence encodes CASSPGTPAYEQYF.

This chain links TRBV7-2 with TRBJ2-5; unclear D gene. The CDR3 length is 14 residues. In germline, CDR1 is SGHTA, CDR2 FQGNSA. V was trimmed by 1 base and J by 0 bases, leaving 6 bases between them. CDR3: CASSLVVNQETQYF. As DNA, the CDR3 is TGTGCCAGCAGCTTAGTTGTTAACCAAGAGACCCAGTACTTC.

This clonotype was counted ten times or more. The J gene is TRBJ1-1, the V gene TRBV5-1, with D maybe TRBD1 (5 bases). Trimming removed 0 bases from V and 0 bases from J, with 9 bases in between. The CDR3 totals 15 residues. The germline V gene has CDR1 SGHRS and CDR2 YFSETQ. CDR3 in amino acids: CASSLAGTLNTEAFF. The CDR3 region has the DNA TGCGCCAGCAGCTTGGCGGGGACTCTGAACACTGAAGCTTTCTTT.

This clonotype has a handful of counts. The V and J genes are TRBV4-1 and TRBJ1-2; 7 nucleotides match TRBD1. V was pared by 1 base and J by 4 bases, with 12 bases of the junction left unmatched. From germline, CDR1 is MGHRA and CDR2 YSYEKL. The CDR3 loop spans 17 amino acids. The CDR3 DNA reads as TGCGCCAGCAGCCAAGTCCTAAACAGGGGAAGAGGCTATGGCTACACCTTC. This translates into CASSQVLNRGRGYGYTF.

This clonotype was seen more than once but under ten times. The chain has TRBV7-2 and TRBJ2-2; 8 bases are a match to TRBD1. The V gene end was trimmed by 1 base and the J gene end by 5 bases; junction bases not matched to a gene: 6. Germline assignment: CDR1 SGHTA and CDR2 FQGNSA. There are 16 residues in the CDR3. The CDR3 protein is CASSLGGRGRTGELFF. For the CDR3, the DNA is TGTGCCAGCAGCTTAGGCGGCAGGGGGCGGACCGGGGAGCTGTTTTTT. Supplemented by reference TRBV7-2 and TRBJ2-2, the full variable domain reads GAGVSQSPSNKVTEKGKDVELRCDPISGHTALYWYRQSLGQGLEFLIYFQGNSAPDKSGLPSDRFSAERTGGSVSTLTIQRTQQEDSAVYLCASSLGGRGRTGELFFGEGSRLTVL.

This chain links TRBV29-1 with TRBJ1-1, with D unresolved. V lost 2 bases to trimming and J lost 4 bases, with 8 bases between them. Germline V gives CDR1 SQVTM, CDR2 ANQGSEA. This CDR3 comprises 12 residues. CDR3 DNA sequence: TGCAGCGTTGAATATGGGTCCACTGAAGCTTTCTTT. Encoded protein: CSVEYGSTEAFF.

The rearrangement links TRBV12-3 or TRBV12-4 to TRBJ2-5, with D tentatively TRBD1 or TRBD2 (5 bases each). The CDR3 length is 14 residues. The ends were cut back, 3 bases at V and 3 bases at J, with 11 bases in the middle. CDR3 nucleotide sequence: TGTGCCAGCAGTTTTGCGGGCAGGGAAGAGACCCAGTACTTC. Its protein product is CASSFAGREETQYF.

The table lists this clonotype with many counts. The chain recombines TRBV24-1 with TRBJ1-2; D gene unclear. The germline V gene has CDR1 KGHDR and CDR2 SFDVKD. CDR3 size: 12 residues. The ends were cut back, 7 bases at V and 8 bases at J, with 13 bases in the middle. CDR3 protein: CATSDPGRGYTF. DNA for the CDR3: TGTGCCACCAGCGACCCTGGACGCGGCTACACCTTC.

V and J are TRBV14 and TRBJ1-2, with 8 positions matching TRBD1. V dropped 3 bases and J dropped 2; count of bases not matched to a gene: 2. The germline CDR1 and CDR2 sequences are SGHDN and FVKESK. The CDR3 contains 14 residues. The CDR3 DNA sequence: TGTGCCAGCAGCCACCGGGACAGGAACTATGGCTACACCTTC. Its translation is CASSHRDRNYGYTF.

The sample holds many counts of this clonotype. The chain employs TRBV7-9 and TRBJ2-3; D ambiguous. Germline loops: CDR1 SEHNR, CDR2 FQNEAQ (reference sequence). The CDR3 contains 16 residues. The V gene lost 6 bases and the J gene lost 5 bases, with 21 bases spanning the gap. The CDR3 sequence: CASSTPFMATQDTQYF. DNA of the CDR3: TGTGCCAGCAGTACCCCTTTTATGGCAACTCAAGATACGCAGTATTTT.

This clonotype was detected a few times. The V call is TRBV28, the J call TRBJ1-5, with D possibly matching TRBD1 (5 bases). Germline values: CDR1 MDHEN, CDR2 SYDVKM. The length of the CDR3 is 18 residues. V lost 4 bases and J lost 0, with 19 bases in between. The CDR3 DNA reads TGTGCCAGCAGTTCTCGAGGTGGGGACGCCCATAGCAATCAGCCCCAGCATTTT. This sequence encodes CASSSRGGDAHSNQPQHF.

This clonotype was recorded many times. The gene calls are TRBV28 and TRBJ1-1; D is uncertain. Trimming left V 2 bases short and J 1 base short, with 2 bases between. Germline lookup yields CDR1 MDHEN and CDR2 SYDVKM. The length of the CDR3 is 12 residues. The DNA for the CDR3 is TGTGCCAGCAGTTTACCGAACACTGAAGCTTTCTTT. Protein: CASSLPNTEAFF.

This clonotype was counted ten times or more. DNA of the CDR3: TGTGCCAGCAGCCAAGGAGGTGGCGGAAAGGACACTGAAGCTTTCTTT. Translation gives CASSQGGGGKDTEAFF. The rearrangement uses TRBV3-1 and TRBJ1-1; D is ambiguous. Germline CDR1 reads LGHDT; CDR2 reads YNNKEL (reference sequence). The V gene lost 1 base and the J gene lost 3 bases, with 15 bases spanning the gap. The CDR3 contains 16 residues.

This clonotype was detected ten times or more. The rearrangement links TRBV4-3 to TRBJ1-5; D unresolved. This CDR3 is built from 14 residues. CDR1 and CDR2 from the germline V gene are LGHNA and YSLEER. Trimming removed 0 bases at V and 1 base at J, with 4 bases between. In DNA, the CDR3 is TGCGCCAGCAGCCAAGATACCAGCAATCAGCCCCAGCATTTT. Translation: CASSQDTSNQPQHF.

This clonotype occurred many times. This chain uses TRBV3-1 with TRBJ2-5, with 10 bases identical to TRBD2. Germline CDR1 is LGHDT and CDR2 is YNNKEL (reference sequence). V lost 4 bases to trimming and J lost 5 bases; unmatched junction nucleotides: 4. This CDR3 spans 14 amino acids. The CDR3 coding sequence is TGTGCCAGCAGCCCACTAGCGGGACCCGAGACCCAGTACTTC. Its protein is CASSPLAGPETQYF.

This clonotype showed up just a few times. The V call is TRBV18, the J call TRBJ2-2, with D unresolved. Trimming cost V 2 bases and J 2 bases, with 9 bases left between them. Germline CDR1 and CDR2: KGHSH and LQKENI. This CDR3 is 15 amino acids long. The CDR3 reads CASSPFDGNTGELFF. CDR3 coding DNA: TGTGCCAGCTCACCATTCGACGGTAACACCGGGGAGCTGTTTTTT. Full variable domain (missing parts from reference TRBV18 and TRBJ2-2): NAGVMQNPRHLVRRRGQEARLRCSPMKGHSHVYWYRQLPEEGLKFMVYLQKENIIDESGMPKERFSAEFPKEGPSILRIQQVVRGDSAAYFCASSPFDGNTGELFFGEGSRLTVL.